This T cell receptor (beta chain) comes out of a study of blood T cell repertoires in COVID-19. Whole-study context: Both acute and convalescent COVID-19 samples were obtained from the United States, Italy and Spain. Sources were T cells, B-cell-depleted T cells, or PBMCs; the material itself was cDNA or gDNA.

This clone was seen a few times. Original handling: Reference gene primer amplification yielded estimated nucleated cell counts. TCRdb's table, derived via immunoSEQ multiplex PCR, lists solely in-frame clones and lacks some. The DNA gave D and trimming, while V, J and clone size come from that table. Found here are about 120,000 clones, 75% to 80% of them singletons; the top ten hold over 6.5%. With V trimmed by 0 bases and J by 6 bases, 8 bases remained unmatched. Germline V CDR1 and CDR2: SGHKS, YYEKEE (reference sequence). The CDR3 consists of 15 residues. The chain has TRBV5-5 and TRBJ2-7, with 8 bases that match TRBD1. This sequence originates from a human donor in a cohort sampled during active COVID-19. Sequences were obtained from peripheral blood. The chain's CDR3 is CASSLAAGRGREQYF. CDR3 in DNA: TGTGCCAGCAGCTTGGCCGCTGGCAGGGGGCGCGAGCAGTACTTC.